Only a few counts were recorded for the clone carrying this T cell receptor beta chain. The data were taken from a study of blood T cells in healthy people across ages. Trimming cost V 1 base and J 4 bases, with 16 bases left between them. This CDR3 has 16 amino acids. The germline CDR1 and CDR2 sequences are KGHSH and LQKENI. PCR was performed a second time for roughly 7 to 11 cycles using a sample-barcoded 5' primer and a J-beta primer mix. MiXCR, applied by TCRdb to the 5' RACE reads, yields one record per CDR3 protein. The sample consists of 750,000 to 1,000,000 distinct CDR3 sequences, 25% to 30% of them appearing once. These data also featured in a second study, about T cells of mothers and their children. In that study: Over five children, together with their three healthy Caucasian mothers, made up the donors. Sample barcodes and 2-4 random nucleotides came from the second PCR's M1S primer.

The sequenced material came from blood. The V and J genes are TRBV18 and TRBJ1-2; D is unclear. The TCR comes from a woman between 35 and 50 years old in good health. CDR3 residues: CASSPRASGEGYGYTF. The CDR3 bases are TGTGCCAGCTCACCACGAGCATCAGGAGAGGGCTATGGCTACACCTTC. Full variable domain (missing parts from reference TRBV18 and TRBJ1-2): NAGVMQNPRHLVRRRGQEARLRCSPMKGHSHVYWYRQLPEEGLKFMVYLQKENIIDESGMPKERFSAEFPKEGPSILRIQQVVRGDSAAYFCASSPRASGEGYGYTFGSGTRLTVV.